This TCR beta chain was identified in a study of blood T cells in healthy people across ages. Study findings and constraints: A greater number of naive CD4+ cells and higher diversity distinguished long-lived donors from aged donors.

The CDR3 spans 14 residues. The germline V gene encodes CDR1 KGHDR and CDR2 SFDVKD. V dropped 2 bases and J dropped 2 bases, with 8 bases sitting between them. Total RNA, at least 6 micrograms per sample, was extracted from PBMCs. For the second PCR, which ran for about 7 to 12 cycles, a sample-barcoded 5' primer and a J-beta primer mix were used. TCRdb fed the 5' RACE reads into MiXCR, producing one record per CDR3 protein. The sample yields over 1.5 million distinct CDR3 sequences, roughly 50% seen once. Points on this clonotype: The antigen is undetermined.

This receptor was taken from a woman in her thirties or forties in good health. The sequenced material came from blood. The chain carries TRBV24-1 and TRBJ2-5; maybe TRBD1 (6 bases). In DNA form, the CDR3 reads TGTGCCACCAGTGATTGTGGACAGCAAGAGACCCAGTACTTC. The encoded protein is CATSDCGQQETQYF.